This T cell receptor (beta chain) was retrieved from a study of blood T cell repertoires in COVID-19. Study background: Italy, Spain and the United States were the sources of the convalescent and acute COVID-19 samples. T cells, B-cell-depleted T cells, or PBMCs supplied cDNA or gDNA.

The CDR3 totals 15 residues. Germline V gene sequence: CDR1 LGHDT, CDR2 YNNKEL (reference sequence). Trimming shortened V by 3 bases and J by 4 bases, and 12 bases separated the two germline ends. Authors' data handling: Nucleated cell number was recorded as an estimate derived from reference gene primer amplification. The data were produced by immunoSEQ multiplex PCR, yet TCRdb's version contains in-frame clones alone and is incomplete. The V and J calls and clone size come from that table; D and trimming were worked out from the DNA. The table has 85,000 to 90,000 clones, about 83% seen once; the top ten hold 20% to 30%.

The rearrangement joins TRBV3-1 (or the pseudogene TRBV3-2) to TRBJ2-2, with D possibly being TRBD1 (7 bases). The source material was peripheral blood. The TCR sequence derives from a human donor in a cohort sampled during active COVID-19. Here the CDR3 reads CASSHRQGGTGELFF. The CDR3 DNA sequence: TGTGCCAGCAGCCACAGACAGGGAGGCACCGGGGAGCTGTTTTTT.